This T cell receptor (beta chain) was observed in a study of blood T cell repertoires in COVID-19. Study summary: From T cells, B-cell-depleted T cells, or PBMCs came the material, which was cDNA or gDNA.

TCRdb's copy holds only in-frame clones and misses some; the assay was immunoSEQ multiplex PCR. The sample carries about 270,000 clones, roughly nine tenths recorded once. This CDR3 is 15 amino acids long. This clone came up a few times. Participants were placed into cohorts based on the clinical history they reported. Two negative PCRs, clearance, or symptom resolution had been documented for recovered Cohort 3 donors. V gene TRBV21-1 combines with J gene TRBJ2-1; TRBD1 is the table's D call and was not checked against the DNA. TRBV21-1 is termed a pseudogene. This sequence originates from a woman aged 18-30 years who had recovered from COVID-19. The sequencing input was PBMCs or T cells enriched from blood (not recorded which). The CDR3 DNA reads TGTGCCAGCTCGGGACACTTGAGCTCCTACAATGAGCAGTTCTTC. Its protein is CASSGHLSSYNEQFF.